The rows below give T cell receptor beta chains drawn from one sample of a study of T-cell memory formation after mild COVID-19. TCRdb fed the 5' RACE reads into MiXCR, producing one record per CDR3 protein. Seen here are over 120,000 distinct CDR3 sequences, 15% to 20% observed once, and the top ten hold around 2.4%. The sequencing input was PBMCs or a T cell subset sorted from them (not recorded which). These receptors were collected from an adult woman who had mild COVID-19 (a few samples of this study predate the infection). Cell type and time point are not known. CDR3s leave out the opening cysteine and the closing phenylalanine or tryptophan.

v_call,j_call,cdr3_aa
TRBV5-6,TRBJ2-1,ASSLAGASGGWNEQF
TRBV2,TRBJ1-5,ASSLWGRVGSQPQH
TRBV2,TRBJ2-3,ASRTRGGGTDTQY
TRBV30,TRBJ2-3,AWSGGVTSDTQY
TRBV24-1,TRBJ2-3,ATSEYTDTQY
TRBV25-1,TRBJ2-3,ASSELGGGTDTQY
TRBV20-1,TRBJ2-6,SARRAGGPSSGANVLT
TRBV20-1,TRBJ2-7,SARVGSSSIGEQY
TRBV21-1,TRBJ1-1,ASLNTKRDTEAF
TRBV7-2,TRBJ2-5,ASSPWGQGETQY
TRBV7-2,TRBJ2-7,ASSPGVSYEQY
TRBV7-2,TRBJ2-2,ASSPLAGGSTGELF
TRBV5-1,TRBJ2-7,ASSPGGGALFYEQY
TRBV30,TRBJ2-7,AWSQGQALYEQY
TRBV20-1,TRBJ2-1,SARAPGQGNGEQF
TRBV7-2,TRBJ2-2,ASSPRGLTNTGELF
TRBV10-3,TRBJ2-5,AIRGGTETQY
TRBV6-1,TRBJ1-6,ASSPRTGGSPLH
TRBV12-3/TRBV12-4,TRBJ1-3,ASSLTSGNTIY
TRBV7-9,TRBJ1-1,ASSLGMDTEAF
TRBV5-1,TRBJ2-5,ASSTTSGGAAETQY
TRBV7-2,TRBJ2-7,ASSLNSLSYEQY
TRBV7-2,TRBJ2-7,ASSYDRSAYEQY
TRBV20-1,TRBJ1-1,SAKGQVMNTEAF
TRBV5-1,TRBJ2-5,ASSLSQGARETQY
TRBV5-1,TRBJ2-3,ASSSPQGPYGTDTQY
TRBV6-5,TRBJ2-3,ASSLTSGGYTQY
TRBV15,TRBJ1-4,ATSSGQGNEKLF
TRBV7-2,TRBJ2-1,ASSLSSRGSYNEQF
TRBV7-9,TRBJ2-7,ASSLVGSTYEQY
TRBV19,TRBJ2-3,ATRDIPDTQY
TRBV3-1,TRBJ1-2,ASTNSEVRYGYT
TRBV5-6,TRBJ2-1,ASSHPLSYNEQF
TRBV5-1,TRBJ1-1,ASSLGGLRSDTEAF
TRBV7-9,TRBJ1-1,ASRKQGWNTEAF
TRBV5-1,TRBJ2-5,ASSLDGSGGPTQY
TRBV2,TRBJ2-7,ASGLAGLYEQY
TRBV20-1,TRBJ2-3,SARRGSSWTDTQY
TRBV4-2,TRBJ1-4,ASSQDTGRPI
TRBV6-2/TRBV6-3,TRBJ2-7,ASRPPLGQANYEQY
TRBV30,TRBJ2-5,AWSKTTQETQY
TRBV20-1,TRBJ2-1,SAQPWTSGRGNEQF
TRBV18,TRBJ1-1,ASSQGLYTEAF
TRBV7-9,TRBJ2-5,ASSLGRGAGKSETQY
TRBV11-2,TRBJ2-5,ASSLVASIPETQY
TRBV5-5,TRBJ2-5,ASSLEGRQGWETQY